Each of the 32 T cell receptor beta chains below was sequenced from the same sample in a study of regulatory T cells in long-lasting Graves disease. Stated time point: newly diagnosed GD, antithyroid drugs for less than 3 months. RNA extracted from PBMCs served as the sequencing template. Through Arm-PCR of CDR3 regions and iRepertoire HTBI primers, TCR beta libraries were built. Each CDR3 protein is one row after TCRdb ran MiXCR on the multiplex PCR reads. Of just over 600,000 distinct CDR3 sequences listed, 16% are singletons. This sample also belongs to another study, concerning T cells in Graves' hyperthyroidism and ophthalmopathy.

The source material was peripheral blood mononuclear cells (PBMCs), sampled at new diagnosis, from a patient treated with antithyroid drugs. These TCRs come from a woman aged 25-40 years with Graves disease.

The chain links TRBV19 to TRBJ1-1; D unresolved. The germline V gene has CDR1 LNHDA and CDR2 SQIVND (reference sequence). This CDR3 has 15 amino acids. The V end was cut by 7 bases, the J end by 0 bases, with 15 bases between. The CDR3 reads CASKKSRLLNTEAFF. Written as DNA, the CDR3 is TGTGCCAGTAAGAAATCCCGACTGCTGAACACTGAAGCTTTCTTT.

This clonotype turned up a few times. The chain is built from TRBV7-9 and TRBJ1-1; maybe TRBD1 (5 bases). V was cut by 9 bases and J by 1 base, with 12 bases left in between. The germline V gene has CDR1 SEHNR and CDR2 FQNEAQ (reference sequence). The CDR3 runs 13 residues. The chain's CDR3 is CASGHPENTEAFF. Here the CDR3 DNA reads TGTGCCAGTGGACACCCGGAGAACACTGAAGCTTTCTTT.

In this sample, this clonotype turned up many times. The CDR3 spells CASEPITGTGTYEQYF. The DNA for the CDR3 is TGTGCCAGCGAGCCCATCACCGGGACAGGGACCTACGAGCAGTACTTC. V is TRBV27 and J is TRBJ2-7; 9 nucleotides align to TRBD1. With V trimmed by 8 bases and J by 2 bases, 13 bases remained unmatched. Germline CDR1 and CDR2: MNHEY and SMNVEV (reference sequence). The CDR3 length is 16 residues.

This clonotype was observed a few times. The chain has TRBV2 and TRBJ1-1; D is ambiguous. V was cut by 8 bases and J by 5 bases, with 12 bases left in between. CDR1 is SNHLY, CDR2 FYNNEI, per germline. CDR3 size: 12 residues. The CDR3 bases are TGTGCCAGCTCGCCCGACCCGACTGAAGCTTTCTTT. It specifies CASSPDPTEAFF.

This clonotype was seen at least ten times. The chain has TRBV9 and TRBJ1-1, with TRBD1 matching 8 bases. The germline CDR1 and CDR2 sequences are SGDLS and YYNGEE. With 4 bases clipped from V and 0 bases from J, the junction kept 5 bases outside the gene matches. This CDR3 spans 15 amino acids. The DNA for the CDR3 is TGTGCCAGCAGCAGACGGACAGGGTTGAACACTGAAGCTTTCTTT. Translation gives CASSRRTGLNTEAFF.

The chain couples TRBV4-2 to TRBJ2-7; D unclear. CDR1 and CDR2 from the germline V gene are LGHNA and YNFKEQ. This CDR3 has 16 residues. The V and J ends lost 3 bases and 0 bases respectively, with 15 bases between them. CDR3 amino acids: CASSQDVFASSYEQYF. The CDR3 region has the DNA TGTGCCAGCAGCCAGGACGTATTCGCAAGCTCCTACGAGCAGTACTTC.

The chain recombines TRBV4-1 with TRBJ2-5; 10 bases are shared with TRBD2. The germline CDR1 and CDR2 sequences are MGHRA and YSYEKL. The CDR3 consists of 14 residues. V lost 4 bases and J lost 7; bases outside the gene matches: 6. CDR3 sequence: CASSLGLAARTQYF. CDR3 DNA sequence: TGCGCCAGCAGCCTAGGACTAGCGGCCAGGACCCAGTACTTC.

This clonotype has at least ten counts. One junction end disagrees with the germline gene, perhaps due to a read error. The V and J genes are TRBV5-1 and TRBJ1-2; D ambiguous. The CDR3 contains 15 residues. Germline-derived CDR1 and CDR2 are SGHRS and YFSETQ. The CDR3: CASSPAGDPWSGYTF. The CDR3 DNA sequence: TGTGCCAGCAGCCCGGCAGGAGATCCTTGGAGTGGCTACACCTTC.

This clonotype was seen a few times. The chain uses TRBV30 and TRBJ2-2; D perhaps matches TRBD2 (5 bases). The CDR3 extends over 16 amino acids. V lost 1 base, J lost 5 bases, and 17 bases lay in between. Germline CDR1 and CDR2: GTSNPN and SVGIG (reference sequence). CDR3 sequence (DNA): TGTGCCTGGAGTGCCCGGGATCCCACGAGGACCGGGGAGCTGTTTTTT. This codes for CAWSARDPTRTGELFF.

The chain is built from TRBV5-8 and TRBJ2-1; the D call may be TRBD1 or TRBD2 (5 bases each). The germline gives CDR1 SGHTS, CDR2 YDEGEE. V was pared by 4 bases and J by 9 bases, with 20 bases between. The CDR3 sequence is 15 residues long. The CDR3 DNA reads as TGTGCCAGCAGCGCTTGGGACGGCCGTGGAGGTGAGCAGTTCTTC. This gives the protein CASSAWDGRGGEQFF.

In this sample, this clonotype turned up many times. The CDR3 DNA follows: TGTGCCAGCAGCCTGTCGACAGGAACAGATACGCAGTATTTT. Its protein product is CASSLSTGTDTQYF. The chain uses TRBV7-9 and TRBJ2-3, with a possible D match to TRBD1 (6 bases). V lost 5 bases to trimming and J lost 3 bases, with 12 bases between them. The V gene's germline CDR1 is SEHNR and CDR2 FQNEAQ (reference sequence). This CDR3 contains 14 residues.

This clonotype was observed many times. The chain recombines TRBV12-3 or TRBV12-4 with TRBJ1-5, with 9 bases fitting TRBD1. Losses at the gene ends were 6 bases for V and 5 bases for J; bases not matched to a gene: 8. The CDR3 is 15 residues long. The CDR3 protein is CASSPQGARDQPQHF. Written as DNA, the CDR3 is TGTGCCAGCAGCCCACAGGGGGCGAGGGATCAGCCCCAGCATTTT.

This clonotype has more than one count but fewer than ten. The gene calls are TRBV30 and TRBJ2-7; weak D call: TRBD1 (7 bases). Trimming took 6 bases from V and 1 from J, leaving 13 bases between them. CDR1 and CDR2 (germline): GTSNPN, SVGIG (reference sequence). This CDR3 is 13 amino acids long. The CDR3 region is CACRQGGSYEQYF. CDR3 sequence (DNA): TGTGCCTGCCGACAGGGAGGATCCTACGAGCAGTACTTC.

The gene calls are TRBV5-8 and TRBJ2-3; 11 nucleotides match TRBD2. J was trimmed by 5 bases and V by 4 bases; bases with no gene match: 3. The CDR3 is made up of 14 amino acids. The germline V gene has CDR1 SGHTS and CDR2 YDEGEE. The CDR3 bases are TGTGCCAGCAGCGTAGCGGGGGGGGAAGATACGCAGTATTTT. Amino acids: CASSVAGGEDTQYF.

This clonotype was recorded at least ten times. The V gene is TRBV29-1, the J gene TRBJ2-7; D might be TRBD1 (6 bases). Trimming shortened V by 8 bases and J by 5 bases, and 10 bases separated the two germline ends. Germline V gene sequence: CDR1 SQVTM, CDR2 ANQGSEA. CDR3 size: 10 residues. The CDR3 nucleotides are TGCAGCTCTACAGGGAACGAGCAGTACTTC. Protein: CSSTGNEQYF.

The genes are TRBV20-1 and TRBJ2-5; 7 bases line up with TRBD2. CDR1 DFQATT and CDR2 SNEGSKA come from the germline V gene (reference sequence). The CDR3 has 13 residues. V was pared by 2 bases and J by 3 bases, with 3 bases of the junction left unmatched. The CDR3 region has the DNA TGCAGTGCTAGACAGGGAGGGGAAGAGACCCAGTACTTC. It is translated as CSARQGGEETQYF.

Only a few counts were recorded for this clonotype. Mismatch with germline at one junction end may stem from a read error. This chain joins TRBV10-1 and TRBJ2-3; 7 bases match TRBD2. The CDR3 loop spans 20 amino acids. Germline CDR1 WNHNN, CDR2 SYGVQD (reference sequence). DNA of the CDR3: TGTGCCAGCACCCTAGGACTAGGGGAGACCTACACCCTTAGCACAGATACGCAGTATTTT. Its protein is CASTLGLGETYTLSTDTQYF.

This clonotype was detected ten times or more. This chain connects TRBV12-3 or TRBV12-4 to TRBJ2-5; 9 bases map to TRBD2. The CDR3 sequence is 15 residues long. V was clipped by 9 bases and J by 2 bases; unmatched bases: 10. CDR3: CASHRGLARQETQYF. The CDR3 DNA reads TGTGCCAGTCACCGCGGACTAGCGCGTCAAGAGACCCAGTACTTC.

The CDR3 loop reads CASSISLGQETQYF. CDR3 DNA sequence: TGCGCCAGCAGCATTAGTTTGGGGCAAGAGACCCAGTACTTC. The V and J genes are TRBV5-1 and TRBJ2-5; D is unresolved. Trimming took 4 bases from V and 2 from J, leaving 12 bases between them. The length of the CDR3 is 14 residues. Germline CDR1 is SGHRS and CDR2 is YFSETQ.

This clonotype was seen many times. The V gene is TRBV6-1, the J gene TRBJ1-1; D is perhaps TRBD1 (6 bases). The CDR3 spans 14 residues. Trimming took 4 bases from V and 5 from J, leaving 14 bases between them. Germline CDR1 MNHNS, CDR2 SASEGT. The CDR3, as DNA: TGTGCCAGCAGTGCCCGACAGGTGGAAACTGAAGCTTTCTTT. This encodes CASSARQVETEAFF.

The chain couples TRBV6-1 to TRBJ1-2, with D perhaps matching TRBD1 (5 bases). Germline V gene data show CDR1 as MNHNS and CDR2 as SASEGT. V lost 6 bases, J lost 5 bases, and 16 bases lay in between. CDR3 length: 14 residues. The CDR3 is CASSLLGGSYGYTF. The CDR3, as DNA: TGTGCCAGCAGCCTCCTGGGGGGATCTTATGGCTACACCTTC.

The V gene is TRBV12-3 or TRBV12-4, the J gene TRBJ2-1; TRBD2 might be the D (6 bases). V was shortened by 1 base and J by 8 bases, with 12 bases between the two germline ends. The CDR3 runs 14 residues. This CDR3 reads CASSLGGTFDEQFF. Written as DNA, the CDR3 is TGTGCCAGCAGTTTAGGCGGGACGTTTGATGAGCAGTTCTTC.

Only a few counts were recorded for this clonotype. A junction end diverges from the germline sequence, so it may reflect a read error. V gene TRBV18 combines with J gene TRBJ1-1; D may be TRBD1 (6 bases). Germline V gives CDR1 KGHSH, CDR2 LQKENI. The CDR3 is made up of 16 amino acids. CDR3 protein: CASSLQAGTLNTEASF. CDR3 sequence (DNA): TGTGCCAGCTCACTCCAGGCTGGGACATTGAACACTGAAGCTTCCTTT.

The CDR3 loop reads CASSQVQGTSGNYGYTF. In nucleotides, the CDR3 is TGCGCCAGCAGCCAAGTTCAGGGGACGTCGGGTAACTATGGCTACACCTTC. The genes are TRBV4-3 and TRBJ1-2, with D tentatively TRBD1 (6 bases). V lost 1 base to trimming and J lost 1 base, with 16 bases between them. The CDR3 covers 17 residues. CDR1 and CDR2 (germline): LGHNA, YSLEER.

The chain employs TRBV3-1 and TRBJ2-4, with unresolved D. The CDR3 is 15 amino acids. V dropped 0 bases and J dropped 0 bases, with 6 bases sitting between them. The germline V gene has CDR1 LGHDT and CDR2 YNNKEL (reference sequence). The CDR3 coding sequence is TGTGCCAGCAGCCAAGATCTCTTAGCCAAAAACATTCAGTACTTC. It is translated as CASSQDLLAKNIQYF.

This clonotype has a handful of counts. The CDR3 DNA reads as TGTGCCAGCTCACCAGATAAGGGGGAGGCAGAGACCCAGTACTTC. Residues: CASSPDKGEAETQYF. This sequence joins TRBV18 and TRBJ2-5; perhaps D is TRBD1 or TRBD2 (6 bases each). V dropped 2 bases and J dropped 4 bases, with 14 bases sitting between them. Germline V gene sequence: CDR1 KGHSH, CDR2 LQKENI. This CDR3 is built from 15 residues.

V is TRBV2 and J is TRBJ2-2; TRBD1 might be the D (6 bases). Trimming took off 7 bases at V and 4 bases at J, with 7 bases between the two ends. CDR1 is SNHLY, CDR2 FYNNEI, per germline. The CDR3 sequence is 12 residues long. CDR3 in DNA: TGTGCCAGCAACAGGGCCACCGGGGAGCTGTTTTTT. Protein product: CASNRATGELFF.

The CDR3 DNA reads as TGTGCCAGCATCAGAGAGATCCAGGGAGCCGGTCAGCCCCAGCATTTT. It translates to CASIREIQGAGQPQHF. The rearrangement joins TRBV6-1 to TRBJ1-5, with D possibly being TRBD1 (5 bases). The CDR3 sequence is 16 residues long. Trimming took off 7 bases at V and 6 bases at J, with 22 bases between the two ends. Germline values: CDR1 MNHNS, CDR2 SASEGT.

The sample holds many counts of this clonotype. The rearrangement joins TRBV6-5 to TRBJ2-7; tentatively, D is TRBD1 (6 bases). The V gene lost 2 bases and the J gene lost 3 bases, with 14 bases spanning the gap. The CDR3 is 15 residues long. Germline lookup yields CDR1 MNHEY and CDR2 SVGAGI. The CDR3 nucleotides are TGTGCCAGCAGTTACGCCGGACAGCGTTTCTACGAGCAGTACTTC. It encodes CASSYAGQRFYEQYF.

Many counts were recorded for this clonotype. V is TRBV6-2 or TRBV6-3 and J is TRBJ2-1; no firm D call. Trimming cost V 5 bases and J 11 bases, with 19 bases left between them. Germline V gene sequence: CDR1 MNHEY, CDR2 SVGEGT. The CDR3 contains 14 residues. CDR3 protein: CASSEPRPPNKQFF. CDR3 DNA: TGTGCCAGCAGTGAACCGAGACCCCCAAATAAGCAGTTCTTC.

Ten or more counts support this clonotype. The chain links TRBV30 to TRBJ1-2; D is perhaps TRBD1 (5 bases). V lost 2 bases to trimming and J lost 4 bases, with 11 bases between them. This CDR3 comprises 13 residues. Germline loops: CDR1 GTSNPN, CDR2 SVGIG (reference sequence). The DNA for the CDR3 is TGTGCCTGGAGTCCAACGACAGCCTATGGCTACACCTTC. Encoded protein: CAWSPTTAYGYTF.

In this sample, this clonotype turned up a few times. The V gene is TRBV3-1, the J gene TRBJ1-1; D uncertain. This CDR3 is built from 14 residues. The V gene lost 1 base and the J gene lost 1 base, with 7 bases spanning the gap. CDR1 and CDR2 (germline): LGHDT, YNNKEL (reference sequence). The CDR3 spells CASSQVEANTEAFF. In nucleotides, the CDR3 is TGTGCCAGCAGCCAAGTGGAAGCGAACACTGAAGCTTTCTTT.